This T cell receptor (beta chain) was observed in a study of blood T cell repertoires in COVID-19. About the research overall: Spain, Italy and the United States supplied samples that represented acute and convalescent COVID-19.

Authors' analysis steps: Scientists estimated how many nucleated cells there were by amplifying reference gene primers. Data came from immunoSEQ multiplex PCR; TCRdb stores just in-frame clones and leaves some out. V and J calls and clone size follow that table, whereas D and trimming were derived from the DNA. Of roughly 360,000 clones listed, more than 65% were seen once; the top ten hold 0.85% to 1.3%. Trimming cost V 7 bases and J 5 bases; bases outside gene matches: 10. CDR1 and CDR2 (germline): MNHEY, SVGAGI. CDR3 size: 15 residues. The sequence came from a human donor with acute or convalescent COVID-19. The donor label of this sample is uncertain. The chain employs TRBV6-5 and TRBJ2-1; 8 bases fit TRBD1. Sequences were obtained from peripheral blood. In DNA form, the CDR3 reads TGTGCCAGCAAGAAGGACAGGGCACCGGACAATGAGCAGTTCTTC. It translates to CASKKDRAPDNEQFF.